The sample holds a few counts of the clone carrying this TCR beta chain. As it was prepared, the TCRbeta library received unique molecular identifiers. TCRdb passed the PCR reads through MiXCR, listing each CDR3 protein once. The sample has around 230,000 distinct CDR3 sequences, approximately 17% seen once. These data come from a study of T-cell reconstitution after alpha-beta-depleted transplantation in children. Germline CDR1 and CDR2: DFQATT and SNEGSKA (reference sequence). The ends were cut back, 6 bases at V and 4 bases at J, with 18 bases in the middle. The CDR3 totals 14 residues. The V gene is TRBV20-1, the J gene TRBJ2-5; D is tentatively TRBD1 or TRBD2 (5 bases each). Sequences were derived from PBMCs, mostly from graft donor cells, sampled 360 days after TCRalphabeta/CD19-depleted stem cell transplant. This TCR derives from a male patient between 2 and 9 years old who had a stem cell transplant for acute lymphoblastic leukemia, so the T cells may come from the graft donor. CDR3: CSADRWAGGETQYF. The CDR3 DNA is TGCAGTGCGGACCGGTGGGCTGGGGGAGAGACCCAGTACTTC.